This is a list of T cell receptor beta chains from one sample in a study of tumor-infiltrating lymphocytes in primary liver carcinoma. From the multiplex PCR reads, TCRdb called clonotypes with MiXCR, one entry per CDR3 protein. This table holds under 110,000 distinct CDR3 sequences, under 70% found once. The source material was liver tumor tissue from sampling region 2. The receptors come from a woman in her sixties or seventies with primary liver carcinoma and hepatitis B virus infection. Both conserved end residues are part of each CDR3. The D gene is left open where the match is weak. The size of a clone is reported for some rows only, either as once, few or many, or as a class for expanded clones.

cdr3_aa,cdr3_nt,clone_size,d_call,j_call,v_call
CASSYRQAPPYEQYF,TGTGCCAGCAGCTATCGACAAGCACCTCCCTACGAGCAGTACTTC,.,.,TRBJ2-7,TRBV6-5
CARSKDIRGGYTF,TGCGCCAGAAGCAAAGATATCAGGGGAGGCTACACCTTC,.,.,TRBJ1-2,TRBV4-1
CASIPYCLRTQETQYF,TGTGCCAGCATCCCCTATTGCTTGAGAACACAAGAGACCCAGTACTTC,.,.,TRBJ2-5,TRBV11-2
CASSRLPGQSTGESFF,TGTGCCAGCAGTCGCCTTCCGGGACAGAGCACCGGGGAGTCGTTTTTT,.,TRBD1,TRBJ2-2,TRBV6-5
CASSPTWGGGKGTQAFF,TGTGCAAGCAGCCCGACATGGGGTGGGGGTAAAGGCACTCAAGCTTTCTTT,few,.,TRBJ1-1,TRBV11-2
CASSPEGNIQYF,TGCGCCAGCAGCCCCGAGGGAAACATTCAGTACTTC,many,.,TRBJ2-4,TRBV5-1
CSAGITITDTQYF,TGCAGCGCCGGAATCACGATCACGGATACGCAGTATTTT,.,.,TRBJ2-3,TRBV29-1
CSVEFGVGDTQYF,TGCAGCGTTGAATTTGGGGTCGGGGATACGCAGTATTTT,many,.,TRBJ2-3,TRBV29-1
CASSGSGTGDQPQYF,TGCGCCAGCAGTGGGTCCGGGACAGGGGATCAGCCCCAGTATTTT,.,TRBD1,TRBJ2-3,TRBV6-5
CASSKKNKEETQYF,TGTGCCAGCAGTAAAAAGAACAAGGAAGAGACCCAGTACTTC,once,.,TRBJ2-5,TRBV2
CASSLLDPDNGQFF,TGTGCCAGCAGCTTACTGGACCCCGACAATGGGCAGTTCTTC,.,.,TRBJ2-1,TRBV11-3
CVSSCSYEQYF,TGTGTCAGCAGTTGTTCCTACGAGCAGTACTTC,few,.,TRBJ2-7,TRBV11-3
CASSSRTGGDETQYF,TGTGCCAGCAGCTCCCGGACAGGGGGCGATGAGACCCAGTACTTC,many,TRBD1,TRBJ2-5,TRBV5-8
CASSLAPRGGAFF,TGTGCCAGCAGCCTCGCGCCCCGGGGGGGAGCTTTCTTT,many,.,TRBJ1-1,TRBV7-8
CASGSLGLAVYYEQYF,TGCGCCAGCGGCTCATTGGGACTAGCGGTTTACTACGAGCAGTACTTC,once,TRBD2,TRBJ2-7,TRBV7-8
CASSLEGTNYNEQFF,TGTGCCAGCAGCTTAGAGGGGACTAATTACAATGAGCAGTTCTTC,medium-sized,TRBD2,TRBJ2-1,TRBV11-2
CASSSEGAGANYEQYF,TGTGCCAGCAGTTCAGAGGGGGCGGGAGCGAACTACGAGCAGTACTTC,.,.,TRBJ2-7,TRBV6-2/TRBV6-3
CASSLSSTPLLRDRPFLGKLFF,TGTGCCAGCAGCTTAAGCAGCACACCCCTCCTCAGGGACAGGCCTTTTCTCGGAAAACTGTTTTTT,.,TRBD1,TRBJ1-4,TRBV7-9
CASSLRTSGTKLATYNEQFF,TGTGCCAGCAGCCTCCGGACTAGCGGGACGAAACTCGCCACCTACAATGAACAGTTCTTC,few,TRBD2,TRBJ2-1,TRBV6-1
CVSSLERTNSEQLF,TGTGTCAGCAGCTTAGAACGGACGAACAGTGAGCAGCTCTTC,.,.,TRBJ2-1,TRBV11-2
CASSATHLNEHFF,TGTGCCAGCAGCGCTACCCACCTCAATGAGCATTTCTTC,.,.,TRBJ2-1,TRBV6-5
CASDYRSGAMDSGNTIYF,TGTGCCAGCGACTACAGATCGGGGGCCATGGATTCTGGAAACACCATATATTTT,.,.,TRBJ1-3,TRBV11-2
CASSFGLAGLISETQYF,TGCGCCAGCAGCTTTGGGCTAGCGGGATTGATATCGGAGACCCAGTACTTC,.,TRBD2,TRBJ2-5,TRBV5-1
CASSPGVAEWGDTQYF,TGTGCCAGCAGCCCGGGGGTTGCGGAGTGGGGAGATACGCAGTATTTT,many,.,TRBJ2-3,TRBV12-3/TRBV12-4
CASSLLGGMAEKIQYF,TGTGCCAGCAGCTTATTGGGCGGGATGGCCGAGAAGATTCAGTACTTC,.,.,TRBJ2-4,TRBV7-8
CASSYGRVDTEELFF,TGCGCCAGCAGTTACGGCAGGGTAGACACCGAGGAGCTGTTTTTT,.,.,TRBJ2-2,TRBV6-2/TRBV6-3
CANSSHLGQIYEHYF,TGTGCCAACAGCTCTCATCTGGGACAGATATACGAGCATTACTTC,.,TRBD1,TRBJ2-7,TRBV11-2
CASSDSTRVYQETQYF,TGTGCAAGCAGCGACTCGACTAGGGTTTACCAAGAGACCCAGTACTTC,.,.,TRBJ2-5,TRBV6-1